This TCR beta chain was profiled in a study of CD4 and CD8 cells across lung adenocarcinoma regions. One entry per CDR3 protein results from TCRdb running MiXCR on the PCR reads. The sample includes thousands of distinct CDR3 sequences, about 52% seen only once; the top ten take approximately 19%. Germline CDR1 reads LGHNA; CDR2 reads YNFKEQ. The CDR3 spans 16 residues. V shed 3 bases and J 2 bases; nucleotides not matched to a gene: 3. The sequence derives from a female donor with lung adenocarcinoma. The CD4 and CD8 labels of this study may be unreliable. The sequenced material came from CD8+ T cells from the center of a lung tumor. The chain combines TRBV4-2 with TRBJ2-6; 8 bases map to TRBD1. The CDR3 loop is CASSHQGATGANVLTF. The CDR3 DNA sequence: TGTGCCAGCAGCCATCAGGGGGCTACTGGGGCCAACGTCCTGACTTTC.